This is a list of T cell receptor beta chains from one sample in a study of breast tumors, draining lymph nodes, adjacent tissues. TCRdb reprocessed the multiplex PCR reads via MiXCR and lists one record per CDR3 protein. The table shows approximately 300,000 distinct CDR3 sequences, with under 35% occurring only once. Specimen: axillary lymph node tissue. These receptor sequences come from a female donor with breast cancer. Some clones in this sample may be carry-over from other donors' samples. The CDR3 runs from the conserved cysteine through the conserved F or W. The D gene is left open where the match is weak. Some rows have no size entry. The others give once, few or many, or a class for an expanded clone.

CDR3nt	CDR3aa	d_gene	abundance	v_gene	j_gene
TGTGCCAGCAGGGACTCAGCTGGCGGGGAGCTGTTTTTT	CASRDSAGGELFF	-	-	TRBV2	TRBJ2-2
TGTGCCAGTAATAAGCGGGAGGGCCCAGATACGCAGTATTTT	CASNKREGPDTQYF	TRBD2	many	TRBV19	TRBJ2-3
TGTGCCGGCCGGAGCGGGAGCTCCTACGAGCAGTACTTC	CAGRSGSSYEQYF	TRBD2	-	TRBV5-4	TRBJ2-7
TGTGCCAGCAGCTTGGGAAGTGTCCCCAAATGGAATGAGCAGTTCTTC	CASSLGSVPKWNEQFF	-	many	TRBV5-8	TRBJ2-1
TGCAGTGCTAGAGCCAGCGGTCTTCAAGAGACCCAGTACTTC	CSARASGLQETQYF	-	-	TRBV20-1	TRBJ2-5
TGTGCCAGCAGCTTAGGGGGGGCCCAAGTCACTGAAGCTTTCTTT	CASSLGGAQVTEAFF	-	-	TRBV13	TRBJ1-1
TGTGCCAGCAGTGACCGACTTAGCGGGAGAAGAGATACGCAGTATTTT	CASSDRLSGRRDTQYF	TRBD2	-	TRBV6-1	TRBJ2-3
TGTGCCACCAGTGACTTCGGGCGGAACGAGACCCAGTACTTC	CATSDFGRNETQYF	-	-	TRBV7-2	TRBJ2-5
TGTGCCAGTAGTACTATACAGGGGATGAACACTGAAGCTTTCTTT	CASSTIQGMNTEAFF	TRBD1	-	TRBV19	TRBJ1-1
TGCGCCAGCAGCTTAGACGGGACAGGGCCTAACTATGGCTACACCTTC	CASSLDGTGPNYGYTF	TRBD1	-	TRBV5-1	TRBJ1-2
TGCAGTGCTAGAGATTTTAGGGGGGTCCGGGGAGGCACAGATACGCAGTATTTT	CSARDFRGVRGGTDTQYF	-	-	TRBV20-1	TRBJ2-3
TGTGCCAGTAGAGGCTTAGCGGTCACAGATACGCAGTATTTT	CASRGLAVTDTQYF	-	many	TRBV19	TRBJ2-3
TGCAGTGCCAAACCAGGGAATCAGCCCCAGCATTTT	CSAKPGNQPQHF	-	many	TRBV20-1	TRBJ1-5
TGCAGTGCTAGAGATCCGAAAGGGGGCTACACCTTC	CSARDPKGGYTF	-	-	TRBV20-1	TRBJ1-2
TGTGCCAGCAGCCCGCAGGGGGCGGCCTACGAGCAGTACTTC	CASSPQGAAYEQYF	TRBD1	many	TRBV5-6	TRBJ2-7
TGTGCCAGCAGTTTTCTCACCGAGCAGTACTTC	CASSFLTEQYF	-	many	TRBV12-3/TRBV12-4	TRBJ2-7
TGTGCCAGCAGTGGGACAGGGTTGGGCGGCTACACCTTC	CASSGTGLGGYTF	TRBD1	many	TRBV25-1	TRBJ1-2
TGTGCCTGGAGTGTAGGGGATGATCGGACAGATACGCAGTATTTT	CAWSVGDDRTDTQYF	-	few	TRBV30	TRBJ2-3
TGTGCCACCATGCAGCTCCTAGCCAAAAACATTCAGTACTTC	CATMQLLAKNIQYF	-	few	TRBV6-2/TRBV6-3	TRBJ2-4
TGTGCCAGCAGCTTTTTACAGGGGTCTTATGGCTACACCTTC	CASSFLQGSYGYTF	TRBD1	few	TRBV5-6	TRBJ1-2